This T cell receptor (beta chain) was recovered during a study of CXCR3 chemokines and chemotherapy response in bladder cancer. TCRdb ran MiXCR on the PCR reads and lists one entry per CDR3 protein. Among nearly 9,000 distinct CDR3 sequences listed, 20% to 25% were seen once. Judged by abundance, this clonotype is medium-sized. The germline V gene encodes CDR1 MNHEY and CDR2 SVGEGT. CDR3 length: 16 amino acids. With 2 bases clipped from V and 1 base from J, the junction kept 7 bases outside the gene matches. The receptor was isolated from a human donor with bladder cancer that did not respond to neoadjuvant chemotherapy. V usage is TRBV6-2 or TRBV6-3 and J usage is TRBJ1-1; 7 bases are shared with TRBD1. The specimen was collected from a patient whose treatment included neoadjuvant chemotherapy. The CDR3 sequence: CASSYGRGVTNTEAFF. In nucleotides, the CDR3 is TGTGCCAGCAGTTACGGCAGGGGGGTAACGAACACTGAAGCTTTCTTT.